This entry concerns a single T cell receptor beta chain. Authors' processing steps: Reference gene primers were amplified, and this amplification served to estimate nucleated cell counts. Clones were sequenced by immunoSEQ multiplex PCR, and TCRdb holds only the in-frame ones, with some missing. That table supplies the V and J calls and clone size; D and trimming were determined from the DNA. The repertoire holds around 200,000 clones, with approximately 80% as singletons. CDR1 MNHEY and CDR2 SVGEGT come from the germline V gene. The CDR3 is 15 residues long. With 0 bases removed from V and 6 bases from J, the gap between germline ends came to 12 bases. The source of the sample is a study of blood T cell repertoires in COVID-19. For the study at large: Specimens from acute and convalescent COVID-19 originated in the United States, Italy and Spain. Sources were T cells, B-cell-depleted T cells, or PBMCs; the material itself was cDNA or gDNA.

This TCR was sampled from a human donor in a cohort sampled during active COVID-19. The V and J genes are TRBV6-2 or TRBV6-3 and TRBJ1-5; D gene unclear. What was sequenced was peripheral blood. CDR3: CASSYSTGFGQPQHF. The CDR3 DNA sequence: TGTGCCAGCAGTTACTCGACGGGGTTTGGTCAGCCCCAGCATTTT.